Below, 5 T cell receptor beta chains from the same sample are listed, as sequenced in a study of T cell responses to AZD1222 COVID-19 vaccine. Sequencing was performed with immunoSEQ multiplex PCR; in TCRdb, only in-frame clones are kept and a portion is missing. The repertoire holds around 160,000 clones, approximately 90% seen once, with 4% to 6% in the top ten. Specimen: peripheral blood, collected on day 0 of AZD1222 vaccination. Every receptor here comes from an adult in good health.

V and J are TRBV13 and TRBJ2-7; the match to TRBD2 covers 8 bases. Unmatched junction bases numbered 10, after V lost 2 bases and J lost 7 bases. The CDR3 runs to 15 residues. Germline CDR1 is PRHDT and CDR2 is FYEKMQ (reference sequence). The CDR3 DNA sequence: TGTGCCAGCAGCTTAAACGGGGGGGCCTCGAAAGAGCAGTACTTC. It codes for CASSLNGGASKEQYF. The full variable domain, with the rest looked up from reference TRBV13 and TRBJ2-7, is AAGVIQSPRHLIKEKRETATLKCYPIPRHDTVYWYQQGPGQDPQFLISFYEKMQSDKGSIPDRFSAQQFSDYHSELNMSSLELGDSALYFCASSLNGGASKEQYFGPGTRLTVT.

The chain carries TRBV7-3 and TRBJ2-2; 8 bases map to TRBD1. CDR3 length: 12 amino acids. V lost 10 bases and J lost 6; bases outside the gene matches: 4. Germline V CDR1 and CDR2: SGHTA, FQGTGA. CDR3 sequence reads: CATQGAAGELFF. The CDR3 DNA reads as TGTGCCACTCAGGGGGCGGCCGGGGAGCTGTTTTTT.

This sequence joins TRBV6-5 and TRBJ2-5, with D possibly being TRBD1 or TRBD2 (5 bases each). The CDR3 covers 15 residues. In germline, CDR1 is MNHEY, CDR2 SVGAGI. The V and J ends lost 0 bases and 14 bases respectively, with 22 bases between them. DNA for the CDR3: TGTGCCAGCAGTTACTCACCGAGGGACCCGCGGAGGTCCTACTTC. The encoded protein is CASSYSPRDPRRSYF.

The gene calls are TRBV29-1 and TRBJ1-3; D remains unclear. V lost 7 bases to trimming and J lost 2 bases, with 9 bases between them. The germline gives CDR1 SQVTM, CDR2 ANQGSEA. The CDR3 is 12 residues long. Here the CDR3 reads CSARTAGNTIYF. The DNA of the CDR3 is TGCAGCGCCAGGACGGCTGGAAACACCATATATTTT.

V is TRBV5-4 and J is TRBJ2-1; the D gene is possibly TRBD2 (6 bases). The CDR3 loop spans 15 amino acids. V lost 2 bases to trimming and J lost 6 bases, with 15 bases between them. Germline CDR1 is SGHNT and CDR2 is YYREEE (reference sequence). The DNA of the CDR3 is TGTGCCAGCAGCTTCCCCCCGGGACTTTTCAATGAGCAGTTCTTC. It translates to CASSFPPGLFNEQFF.